The 22 T cell receptor beta chains below all came from one sample that was sequenced in a study of OX40 agonist ivuxolimab in advanced cancers. TCRdb's copy holds only in-frame clones and misses some; the assay was immunoSEQ multiplex PCR. The table has approximately 75,000 clones, more than 75% seen once; the top ten hold roughly 6%. This sample comprised CD4+ or CD8+ T cells sorted from blood, obtained in a trial of the OX40 agonist ivuxolimab. The receptors here all came from an adult with an advanced solid tumor such as melanoma, head and neck, liver or kidney cancer.

The chain is built from TRBV9 and TRBJ2-3, with D possibly being TRBD1 or TRBD2 (6 bases each). CDR1 and CDR2 (germline): SGDLS, YYNGEE. The CDR3 totals 15 residues. Trimming left V 3 bases short and J 4 bases short, with 15 bases between. CDR3 protein: CASSGVGGGADTQYF. CDR3 sequence (DNA): TGTGCCAGCAGCGGGGTAGGAGGGGGTGCAGATACGCAGTATTTT.

The chain combines TRBV28 with TRBJ1-1; no clear D gene. Trimming removed 2 bases from V and 6 bases from J, with 10 bases in between. Per the germline V gene, CDR1 is MDHEN and CDR2 is SYDVKM. The CDR3 is 13 residues long. The CDR3 nucleotides read TGTGCCAGCAGTTTAGAGGGAATGGCTGAAGCTTTCTTT. Protein: CASSLEGMAEAFF.

The chain combines TRBV5-6 with TRBJ2-1; D uncertain. The CDR3 has 16 amino acids. V lost 1 base to trimming and J lost 2 bases, with 13 bases between them. Germline lookup yields CDR1 SGHDT and CDR2 YYEEEE. Here the CDR3 DNA reads TGTGCCAGCAGCTTGCGGCGTCCCAACACCTACAATGAGCAGTTCTTC. As protein: CASSLRRPNTYNEQFF.

The V call is TRBV27, the J call TRBJ2-7; D call uncertain. From germline, CDR1 is MNHEY and CDR2 SMNVEV (reference sequence). The V end lost 2 bases, the J end lost 3 bases, and 8 bases lay between the germline ends. The CDR3 is 13 residues long. For the CDR3, the DNA is TGTGCCAGCAGTTTAGGTTTTGGCTACGAGCAGTACTTC. Protein product: CASSLGFGYEQYF.

The J gene is TRBJ2-5, the V gene TRBV10-3; TRBD1 aligns across 10 bases. V trimming: 3 bases; J trimming: 5 bases; junction bases outside the gene matches: 9. Per germline, CDR1 ENHRY and CDR2 SYGVKD. The CDR3 totals 16 residues. The CDR3 sequence is CAISEGTGEAYETQYF. In DNA form, the CDR3 reads TGTGCCATCAGTGAAGGGACAGGGGAGGCGTACGAGACCCAGTACTTC.

The chain recombines TRBV27 with TRBJ2-1; D not resolved. The CDR3 has 14 residues. The V gene's germline CDR1 is MNHEY and CDR2 SMNVEV (reference sequence). The germline V and J ends were trimmed by 4 bases and 4 bases, with 11 bases remaining between them. The CDR3 DNA sequence: TGTGCCAGCAGTTACGCGGACCCTTACAATGAGCAGTTCTTC. This translates into CASSYADPYNEQFF.

The rearrangement uses TRBV5-6 and TRBJ2-3; 7 bases fit TRBD1. V trimming: 2 bases; J trimming: 4 bases; junction bases outside the gene matches: 13. The CDR3 length is 17 residues. Germline CDR1 is SGHDT and CDR2 is YYEEEE. CDR3 in amino acids: CASSLRDSPAGADTQYF. The CDR3 region has the DNA TGTGCCAGCAGCTTAAGGGACAGTCCGGCGGGCGCAGATACGCAGTATTTT.

This chain joins TRBV9 and TRBJ2-5, with 8 bases aligning to TRBD1. With 3 bases clipped from V and 0 bases from J, the junction kept 4 bases outside the gene matches. CDR1 and CDR2 from the germline V gene are SGDLS and YYNGEE. The CDR3 is made up of 15 amino acids. In nucleotides, the CDR3 is TGTGCCAGCAGCGCGGGACAGGCCCACCAAGAGACCCAGTACTTC. This translates into CASSAGQAHQETQYF.

The V gene is TRBV5-4, the J gene TRBJ1-2; no definite D call. Trimming removed 5 bases at V and 6 bases at J, with 11 bases between. CDR3 length equals 12 residues. Germline CDR1 SGHNT, CDR2 YYREEE (reference sequence). The CDR3 DNA is TGTGCCAGCAGGGACGGGATCAATGGCTACACCTTC. As protein: CASRDGINGYTF.

The chain carries TRBV11-2 and TRBJ2-3; 7 bases agree with TRBD1. Germline loops: CDR1 SGHAT, CDR2 FQNNGV. The CDR3 runs to 14 residues. Trimming cost V 1 base and J 4 bases; bases outside gene matches: 2. Here the CDR3 reads CASSLGQGPDTQYF. The CDR3 region has the DNA TGTGCCAGCAGCTTAGGACAGGGCCCAGATACGCAGTATTTT.

J is TRBJ2-5 and V is TRBV6-6; D unclear. CDR3 length: 14 residues. V dropped 4 bases and J dropped 0 bases, with 9 bases sitting between them. CDR1 MNHNY and CDR2 SVGAGI come from the germline V gene (reference sequence). CDR3 in amino acids: CASSFALYQETQYF. The CDR3 bases are TGTGCCAGCAGTTTCGCGTTGTACCAAGAGACCCAGTACTTC.

This rearrangement joins TRBV5-1 to TRBJ2-5; D is possibly TRBD1 or TRBD2 (5 bases each). Trimming took off 2 bases at V and 5 bases at J, with 16 bases between the two ends. CDR1 and CDR2 from the germline V gene are SGHRS and YFSETQ. The length of the CDR3 is 15 residues. In DNA form, the CDR3 reads TGCGCCAGCAGCTTCGGGACCCTCTCCAGGGAGACCCAGTACTTC. Its translation is CASSFGTLSRETQYF.

The gene calls are TRBV11-3 and TRBJ2-1; D is possibly TRBD1 or TRBD2 (5 bases each). Trimming cost V 5 bases and J 4 bases, with 15 bases left between them. CDR1 is SGHNT and CDR2 is YENEEA in the germline V gene. The CDR3 consists of 15 residues. CDR3 amino acids: CASSLGTAMYNEQFF. CDR3 DNA sequence: TGTGCCAGCAGCCTCGGGACGGCCATGTACAATGAGCAGTTCTTC.

The chain is built from TRBV5-1 and TRBJ1-2; unclear D gene. The CDR3 runs 14 residues. Trimming took 0 bases from V and 5 from J, leaving 11 bases between them. Germline V gene sequence: CDR1 SGHRS, CDR2 YFSETQ. Here the CDR3 DNA reads TGCGCCAGCAGCTTGGACGGCGGATTGTATGGCTACACCTTC. It yields the protein CASSLDGGLYGYTF. The full variable domain, with the rest looked up from reference TRBV5-1 and TRBJ1-2, is KAGVTQTPRYLIKTRGQQVTLSCSPISGHRSVSWYQQTPGQGLQFLFEYFSETQRNKGNFPGRFSGRQFSNSRSEMNVSTLELGDSALYLCASSLDGGLYGYTFGSGTRLTVV.

J is TRBJ2-4 and V is TRBV4-3; D gene ambiguous. Trimming stripped 0 bases from V and 0 bases from J, with 12 bases between. The CDR3 has 17 amino acids. Germline CDR1 reads LGHNA; CDR2 reads YSLEER. The CDR3 loop is CASSQDSKGSAKNIQYF. CDR3 in DNA: TGCGCCAGCAGCCAAGATTCAAAGGGATCAGCCAAAAACATTCAGTACTTC.

The chain uses TRBV4-2 and TRBJ1-1; 7 bases match TRBD1. The germline V gene encodes CDR1 LGHNA and CDR2 YNFKEQ. V lost 0 bases, J lost 1 base, and 5 bases stayed unmatched. The CDR3 has 16 residues. CDR3 coding DNA: TGTGCCAGCAGCCAAGAACAGGGGTTCCGGAACACTGAAGCTTTCTTT. Translated: CASSQEQGFRNTEAFF.

This clone was detected only once. This rearrangement joins TRBV7-8 to TRBJ2-2; 7 positions agree with TRBD2. The CDR3 extends over 19 amino acids. V dropped 2 bases and J dropped 1; count of bases not matched to a gene: 13. In germline, CDR1 is SGHVS, CDR2 FQNEAQ. This CDR3 is CASSLHLLNGGVNTGELFF. The CDR3 coding sequence is TGTGCCAGCAGCTTACACCTCCTAAATGGGGGGGTGAACACCGGGGAGCTGTTTTTT.

V and J are TRBV29-1 and TRBJ1-1, with no clear D. V gave up 1 base and J gave up 4 bases, with 19 bases separating them. Germline V gene data show CDR1 as SQVTM and CDR2 as ANQGSEA. The CDR3 extends over 16 amino acids. The CDR3 reads CSVEGARGGQGTEAFF. The CDR3, as DNA: TGCAGCGTTGAAGGGGCACGAGGAGGGCAAGGCACTGAAGCTTTCTTT.

The chain links TRBV19 to TRBJ2-3; 8 bases match TRBD1. The germline V gene encodes CDR1 LNHDA and CDR2 SQIVND (reference sequence). V was clipped by 3 bases and J by 7 bases; unmatched bases: 9. The CDR3 covers 15 residues. CDR3 sequence (DNA): TGTGCCAGTAGTATGACGACAGGGACAGGACATACGCAGTATTTT. Its protein is CASSMTTGTGHTQYF.

This clone occurred once. CDR3 protein: CASRLTQGASTEAFF. The CDR3 DNA reads TGTGCCAGCAGACTTACACAGGGGGCGAGCACTGAAGCTTTCTTT. The chain employs TRBV28 and TRBJ1-1; 9 positions agree with TRBD1. Germline loops: CDR1 MDHEN, CDR2 SYDVKM. V lost 6 bases to trimming and J lost 4 bases; unmatched junction nucleotides: 9. The CDR3 has 15 amino acids.

The chain is built from TRBV11-2 and TRBJ2-6; D remains unclear. CDR1 SGHAT and CDR2 FQNNGV come from the germline V gene. V was cut by 5 bases and J by 0 bases, with 8 bases left in between. The CDR3 is 15 residues long. CDR3 nucleotide sequence: TGTGCCAGCAGCCTATTGATCTCTGGGGCCAACGTCCTGACTTTC. Amino acid sequence: CASSLLISGANVLTF.

The chain has TRBV19 and TRBJ2-1, with 7 positions matching TRBD2. Trimming took 3 bases from V and 11 from J; bases not matched to a gene: 4. This CDR3 is 12 amino acids long. Germline-derived CDR1 and CDR2 are LNHDA and SQIVND (reference sequence). DNA for the CDR3: TGTGCCAGTAGTATTCCGGGACTACAGCAGTTCTTC. It translates to CASSIPGLQQFF.